These 9 T cell receptor beta chains were all obtained from the same sample, sequenced in a study of blood T cell repertoires in COVID-19. This table comes from immunoSEQ multiplex PCR, and its TCRdb copy is limited to in-frame clones, with some not included. The sample holds roughly 150,000 clones, 83% seen once. Sequencing was done on a sample of peripheral blood. The origin of the receptors is a woman of 80 years or more with acute or convalescent COVID-19.

V usage is TRBV4-1 and J usage is TRBJ1-4; the D gene is possibly TRBD1 (5 bases). The V and J ends lost 2 bases and 5 bases respectively, with 12 bases between them. The CDR3 totals 15 residues. Germline V gene lookup returns CDR1 MGHRA and CDR2 YSYEKL. The CDR3 DNA reads TGCGCCAGCAGCCAACCCGGACAAGTGAATGAAAAACTGTTTTTT. Its protein product is CASSQPGQVNEKLFF.

This clone showed up just a few times. This chain links TRBV3-1 (or the pseudogene TRBV3-2) with TRBJ2-2; 8 positions match TRBD1. The trim removed 3 bases at V and 0 bases at J, leaving 3 bases unmatched. Germline assignment: CDR1 LGHDT and CDR2 YNNKEL (reference sequence). CDR3 length: 16 amino acids. The CDR3 DNA is TGTGCCAGCAGCCATGGACAGGGTCCGAACACCGGGGAGCTGTTTTTT. This sequence encodes CASSHGQGPNTGELFF.

This rearrangement joins TRBV9 to TRBJ1-2, with a weak D call TRBD1 (6 bases). V was cut by 0 bases and J by 8 bases, with 14 bases left in between. This CDR3 contains 14 residues. Germline V gene lookup returns CDR1 SGDLS and CDR2 YYNGEE. The CDR3 DNA follows: TGTGCCAGCAGCGTAGACGGGGGGGCCCGCGGCTACACCTTC. This gives the protein CASSVDGGARGYTF.

The J gene is TRBJ2-1, the V gene TRBV7-2; 7 nucleotides agree with TRBD2. The CDR3 consists of 14 residues. The trim removed 3 bases at V and 6 bases at J, leaving 5 bases unmatched. Germline V gene sequence: CDR1 SGHTA, CDR2 FQGNSA. The CDR3 region has the DNA TGTGCCAGCAGCTTTTACGGGGGGACCAATGAGCAGTTCTTC. Translation gives CASSFYGGTNEQFF.

The table lists this clone with a few counts. This rearrangement joins TRBV9 to TRBJ1-1; 8 positions agree with TRBD1. This CDR3 has 16 residues. In germline, CDR1 is SGDLS, CDR2 YYNGEE. V trimming: 4 bases; J trimming: 2 bases; junction bases outside the gene matches: 10. This chain's CDR3 is CASSPQSTGVNTEAFF. As DNA, the CDR3 is TGTGCCAGCAGCCCTCAATCGACAGGGGTAAACACTGAAGCTTTCTTT.

In its sample, this clone was seen once. This chain joins TRBV6-2 or TRBV6-3 and TRBJ2-2, with TRBD1 matching over 7 bases. This CDR3 contains 19 residues. Trimming cost V 2 bases and J 3 bases; bases outside gene matches: 15. In germline, CDR1 is MNHEY, CDR2 SVGEGT. The CDR3 bases are TGTGCCAGCAGTTACAGGGGGAAAGGGGGCAATTGGGACACCGGGGAGCTGTTTTTT. Residues: CASSYRGKGGNWDTGELFF.

This clone has a single count. The CDR3 loop is CASSRQGIATEAFF. CDR3 DNA: TGTGCCAGCTCGCGACAGGGAATAGCAACTGAAGCTTTCTTT. The chain carries TRBV18 and TRBJ1-1, with 7 bases identical to TRBD1. Unmatched junction bases numbered 9, after V lost 6 bases and J lost 5 bases. Looked up from germline, CDR1 is KGHSH and CDR2 is LQKENI. This CDR3 spans 14 amino acids.

The rearrangement uses TRBV9 and TRBJ1-4; tentatively, D is TRBD1 (6 bases). Germline V gene sequence: CDR1 SGDLS, CDR2 YYNGEE. This CDR3 comprises 17 residues. V lost 4 bases and J 0 bases, leaving 16 bases between the germline ends. CDR3 sequence: CASSPRGAGATNEKLFF. The CDR3 bases are TGTGCCAGCAGCCCCCGGGGGGCGGGAGCAACTAATGAAAAACTGTTTTTT.

This chain uses TRBV10-2 with TRBJ2-1; 7 bases map to TRBD1. CDR3 length: 13 amino acids. The ends lost 6 bases at V and 8 bases at J; junction bases unmatched: 7. Germline V lookup: CDR1 WSHSY, CDR2 SAAADI. The CDR3 region is CASRARGKDEQFF. The CDR3 DNA follows: TGCGCCAGCAGAGCCAGGGGGAAGGATGAGCAGTTCTTC.